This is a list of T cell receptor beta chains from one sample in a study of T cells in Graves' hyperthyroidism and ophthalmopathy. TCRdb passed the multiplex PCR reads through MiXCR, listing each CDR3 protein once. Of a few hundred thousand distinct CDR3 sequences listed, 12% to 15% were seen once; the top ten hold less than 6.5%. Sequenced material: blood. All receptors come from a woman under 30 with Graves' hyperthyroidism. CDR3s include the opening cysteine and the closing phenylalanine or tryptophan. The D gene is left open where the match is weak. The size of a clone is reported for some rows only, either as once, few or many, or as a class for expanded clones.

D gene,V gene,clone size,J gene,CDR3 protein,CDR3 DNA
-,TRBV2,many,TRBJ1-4,CASSPDQTEKLFF,TGTGCCAGCAGCCCAGACCAGACAGAAAAACTGTTTTTT
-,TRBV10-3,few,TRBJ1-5,CAISDSGQFNQPQHF,TGTGCCATCAGTGACTCTGGACAGTTCAATCAGCCCCAGCATTTT
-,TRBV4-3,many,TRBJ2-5,CASSQEQGRETQYF,TGCGCCAGCAGCCAAGAACAGGGACGAGAGACCCAGTACTTC
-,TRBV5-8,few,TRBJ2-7,CASSLAQGYEQYF,TGTGCCAGCAGCTTGGCCCAGGGGTACGAGCAGTACTTC
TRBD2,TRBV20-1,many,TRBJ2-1,CSAHVTSGPYNEQFF,TGCAGTGCTCACGTGACTAGCGGCCCATACAATGAGCAGTTCTTC
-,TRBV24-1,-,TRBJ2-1,CATSEWGNEQFF,TGTGCCACCAGTGAGTGGGGGAATGAGCAGTTCTTC
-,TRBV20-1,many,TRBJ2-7,CSARETGSYEQYF,TGCAGTGCTAGAGAGACAGGCTCCTACGAGCAGTACTTC
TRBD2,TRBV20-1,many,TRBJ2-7,CSARDLRASGIAEEQYF,TGCAGTGCTAGAGATTTGCGTGCTAGCGGGATTGCTGAGGAGCAGTACTTC
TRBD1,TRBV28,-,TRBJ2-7,CASFTGQSFSYEQYF,TGTGCCAGCTTCACGGGACAGTCCTTCTCCTACGAGCAGTACTTC
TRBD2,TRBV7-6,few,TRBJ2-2,CASRLGLAYTGELFF,TGTGCCAGCAGACTAGGACTAGCGTACACCGGGGAGCTGTTTTTT
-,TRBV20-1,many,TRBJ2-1,CSALYENSNEQFF,TGCAGTGCCCTCTATGAGAACAGCAATGAGCAGTTCTTC
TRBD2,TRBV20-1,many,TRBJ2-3,CSAPGLAGGSTDTQYF,TGCAGTGCCCCGGGACTAGCGGGAGGGAGCACAGATACGCAGTATTTT
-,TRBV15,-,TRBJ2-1,CATSGQRQAVADNEQFF,TGTGCCACCAGCGGGCAACGACAGGCGGTCGCGGACAATGAGCAGTTCTTC
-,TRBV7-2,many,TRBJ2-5,CASSLAAIKKETQYF,TGTGCCAGCAGCTTAGCGGCGATTAAAAAAGAGACCCAGTACTTC
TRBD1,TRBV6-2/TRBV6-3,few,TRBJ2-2,CASSLAPSGGLGDTGELFF,TGTGCCAGCAGCTTAGCTCCCTCAGGGGGCTTGGGGGACACCGGGGAGCTGTTTTTT
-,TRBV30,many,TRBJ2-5,CAFSLGHGVYQETQYF,TGTGCCTTCTCCCTGGGACACGGAGTTTATCAAGAGACCCAGTACTTC
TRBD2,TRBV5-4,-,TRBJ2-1,CASSPLAGGDNEQFF,TGTGCCAGCAGCCCACTAGCGGGAGGGGACAATGAGCAGTTCTTC
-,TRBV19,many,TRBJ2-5,CASSGMSATQYF,TGTGCCAGTAGTGGGATGTCTGCGACCCAGTACTTC
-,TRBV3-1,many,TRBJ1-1,CASSQGEGSTEAFF,TGTGCCAGCAGCCAAGGCGAGGGGAGCACTGAAGCTTTCTTT
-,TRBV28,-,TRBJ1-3,CASSYFRAPGNTIYF,TGTGCCAGCAGTTACTTCCGGGCCCCTGGAAACACCATATATTTT
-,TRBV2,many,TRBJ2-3,CASQLETDTQYF,TGTGCCAGCCAACTAGAAACAGATACGCAGTATTTT
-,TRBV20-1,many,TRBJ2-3,CSARDLRADTQYF,TGCAGTGCTAGAGATCTAAGGGCAGATACGCAGTATTTT
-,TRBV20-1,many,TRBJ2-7,CSARDPGAAYEQYF,TGCAGTGCTAGAGACCCGGGGGCGGCTTACGAGCAGTACTTC
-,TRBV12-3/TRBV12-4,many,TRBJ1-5,CASSLGNRKTSNQPQHF,TGTGCCAGCAGTTTGGGGAACAGGAAAACTAGCAATCAGCCCCAGCATTTT
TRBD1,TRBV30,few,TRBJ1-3,CAWSGDRGGNTIYF,TGTGCCTGGAGCGGGGACAGGGGGGGAAACACCATATATTTT
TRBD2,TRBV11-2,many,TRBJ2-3,CASSSGLAGKADTQYF,TGTGCCAGCAGCTCAGGACTAGCGGGTAAAGCAGATACGCAGTATTTT
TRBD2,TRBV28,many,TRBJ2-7,CASRSGNDEQYF,TGTGCCAGCAGGAGCGGGAATGACGAGCAGTACTTC
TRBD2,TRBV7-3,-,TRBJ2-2,CASGLAPSGRALDGELFF,TGTGCCAGCGGCTTAGCTCCTAGCGGGAGGGCCTTGGACGGGGAGCTGTTTTTT
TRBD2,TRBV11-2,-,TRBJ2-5,CASSLGTSGIETQYF,TGTGCCAGCAGCTTAGGTACTAGCGGGATTGAGACCCAGTACTTC
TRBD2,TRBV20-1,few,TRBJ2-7,CSASSGRNRGEQYF,TGCAGTGCGTCAAGCGGGAGGAACAGGGGAGAGCAGTACTTC
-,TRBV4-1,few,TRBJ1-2,CASSQGFYGYTF,TGCGCCAGCAGCCAGGGCTTCTATGGCTACACCTTC
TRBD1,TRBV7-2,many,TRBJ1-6,CASSLAGTGNSPLHF,TGTGCCAGCAGCTTAGCCGGGACAGGCAATTCACCCCTCCACTTT
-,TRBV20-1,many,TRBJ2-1,CSASAVSSYNEQFF,TGCAGTGCTAGTGCGGTGAGCTCCTACAATGAGCAGTTCTTC
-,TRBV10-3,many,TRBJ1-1,CAISGQVNTEAFF,TGTGCCATCAGTGGCCAAGTGAACACTGAAGCTTTCTTT
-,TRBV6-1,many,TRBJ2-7,CASSWAVAYEQYF,TGTGCCAGCAGTTGGGCCGTAGCCTACGAGCAGTACTTC
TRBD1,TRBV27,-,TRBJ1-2,CASGDRPLANYGYTF,TGTGCCAGCGGGGACAGGCCTCTAGCTAACTATGGCTACACCTTC
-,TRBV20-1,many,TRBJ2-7,CSARVLASPYEQYF,TGCAGTGCTAGGGTCCTCGCTTCCCCCTACGAGCAGTACTTC
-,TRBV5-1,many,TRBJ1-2,CASSLVGAGSYGYTF,TGCGCCAGCAGCTTGGTGGGGGCTGGGAGCTATGGCTACACCTTC
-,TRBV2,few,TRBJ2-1,CASRAGTPGGEQFF,TGTGCCAGCAGAGCCGGGACTCCCGGAGGGGAGCAGTTCTTC
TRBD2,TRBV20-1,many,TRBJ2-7,CSASGLAGELNEQYF,TGCAGTGCATCGGGACTAGCGGGAGAGCTGAACGAGCAGTACTTC
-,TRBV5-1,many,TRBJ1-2,CASSLVGRSYGYTF,TGCGCCAGCAGCTTGGTGGGCAGGAGCTATGGCTACACCTTC
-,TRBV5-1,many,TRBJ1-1,CASSSGITAEAFF,TGCGCCAGCAGTTCCGGGATCACTGCTGAAGCTTTCTTT